This is a list of T cell receptor beta chains from one sample in a study of T cell responses to AZD1222 COVID-19 vaccine. TCRdb keeps only in-frame clones here, not all; method: immunoSEQ multiplex PCR. The sample lists 85,000 to 120,000 clones; roughly 83% were seen once. Source: peripheral blood, taken on day 0 of AZD1222 vaccination. The receptor set was obtained from an adult in good health. Both conserved end residues are part of each CDR3. D genes are given only for firm matches. Only part of the rows carry a size: once, few, many, or a class if the clone is expanded.

clone_size | j_call | v_call | d_call | cdr3_nt | cdr3_aa
. | TRBJ2-2 | TRBV28 | . | TGTGCCACCCCCGGGGAGTCGAACACCGGGGAGCTGTTTTTT | CATPGESNTGELFF
. | TRBJ2-6 | TRBV28 | . | TGTGCCAGCAGTTTAGTGGGGTCGCGAGGGGCCAACGTCCTGACTTTC | CASSLVGSRGANVLTF
. | TRBJ1-6 | TRBV19 | . | TGTGCCAGTAGTATAGTCGCCGACAGGTTGAGTAGGTCACCCCTCCACTTT | CASSIVADRLSRSPLHF
. | TRBJ1-2 | TRBV2 | TRBD1 | TGTGCCAGCAGTGAAGGGGGACAGGGTTATGGCTACACCTTC | CASSEGGQGYGYTF
. | TRBJ1-3 | TRBV11-3 | . | TGTGCCAGCAGCTTAGATGGAACTGGAAACACCATATATTTT | CASSLDGTGNTIYF
. | TRBJ1-1 | TRBV5-6 | TRBD1 | TGTGCCAGCAGCTTACGCGCCAGGGGGCTCGTCGACACTGAAGCTTTCTTT | CASSLRARGLVDTEAFF
. | TRBJ1-4 | TRBV4-1 | TRBD1 | TGCGCCAGCAGTCCGGACAGGGTGAATGAAAAACTGTTTTTT | CASSPDRVNEKLFF
. | TRBJ1-5 | TRBV27 | TRBD1 | TGTGCCAGCAGTTTATTGGGACAGGATCAGCCCCAGCATTTT | CASSLLGQDQPQHF
. | TRBJ1-5 | TRBV6-5 | . | TGTGCCAGCAGAAACACGGGAAATAGCAATCAGCCCCAGCATTTT | CASRNTGNSNQPQHF
. | TRBJ2-2 | TRBV2 | . | TGTGCCAGCAGTGAAGCTGCCCCCGGGGAGCTGTTTTTT | CASSEAAPGELFF
. | TRBJ1-4 | TRBV28 | . | TGTGCCAGCAGTTTAACTGGGGGTCGGTACGAAAAACTGTTTTTT | CASSLTGGRYEKLFF
. | TRBJ1-2 | TRBV6-5 | . | TGTGCCAGCAGTCCCGGCGGGGTCTATGGCTACACCTTC | CASSPGGVYGYTF
. | TRBJ2-1 | TRBV5-6 | . | TGTGCCAGCAGCTTGTACGTCGGGGAGCAGTTCTTC | CASSLYVGEQFF
. | TRBJ2-7 | TRBV24-1 | . | TGTGCCACGCAACTTTCGATGGGGTACGAGCAGTACTTC | CATQLSMGYEQYF
few | TRBJ1-1 | TRBV6-2/TRBV6-3 | . | TGTGCCAGCAGTTCACCGGGGGCGGTGAACACTGAAGCTTTCTTT | CASSSPGAVNTEAFF
. | TRBJ2-5 | TRBV4-1 | TRBD1 | TGCGCCAGCAGCCAAGACCCCGGGACAGACCAAGAGACCCAGTACTTC | CASSQDPGTDQETQYF
. | TRBJ2-3 | TRBV27 | TRBD2 | TGTGCCAGCAGGCCGGGACTAGCGGGATTAACGCAGTATTTT | CASRPGLAGLTQYF
. | TRBJ1-2 | TRBV7-8 | . | TGTGCCAGCAGCTTAGGACAGAGCTATGGCTACACCTTC | CASSLGQSYGYTF
. | TRBJ2-6 | TRBV5-6 | . | TGTGCCAGCAGCTACGGCTCTGGGGCCAACGTCCTGACTTTC | CASSYGSGANVLTF
. | TRBJ2-5 | TRBV28 | TRBD2 | TGTGCCAGCAGTTTATCCGGGACTAGCGGGAGGGGGTACCAAGAGACCCAGTACTTC | CASSLSGTSGRGYQETQYF
. | TRBJ2-4 | TRBV5-1 | . | TGCGCCAGCAGCTTGGATCAAAACATTCAGTACTTC | CASSLDQNIQYF
. | TRBJ1-2 | TRBV3-1/TRBV3-2 | . | TGTGCCAGCAGCCCCGGGCCTTGGGACTATGGCTACACCTTC | CASSPGPWDYGYTF
. | TRBJ1-1 | TRBV11-3 | . | TGTGCCAGCAGCCCCTTCCTCCGGGCTGAAGCTTTCTTT | CASSPFLRAEAFF
. | TRBJ2-1 | TRBV5-1 | TRBD2 | TGCGCCAGCAGCTTGGTGGCTAGCGGTTACGATGAGCAGTTCTTC | CASSLVASGYDEQFF
few | TRBJ2-5 | TRBV30 | TRBD2 | TGTGCCTGGGGCCTAGCGGGGGGCGAGACCCAGTACTTC | CAWGLAGGETQYF
. | TRBJ1-2 | TRBV28 | . | TGTGCCAGCAGGACCGGAGGGAACTATGGCTACACCTTC | CASRTGGNYGYTF
. | TRBJ2-1 | TRBV18 | . | TGTGCCAGCTCCTTGGACCTTGGGGATGAGCAGTTCTTC | CASSLDLGDEQFF
. | TRBJ1-1 | TRBV21-1 | . | TGTGCCAGCAGCAAAGGTGGGGGGAACATTGAAGCTTTCTTT | CASSKGGGNIEAFF
. | TRBJ1-6 | TRBV7-9 | TRBD1 | TGTGCCAGCAGCTTCGACAGGGCGGGGAGGTCACCCCTCCACTTT | CASSFDRAGRSPLHF